Listed below are T cell receptor beta chains from one sample, sequenced in a study of graft-versus-host responses after intestinal transplantation. Profiled with immunoSEQ multiplex PCR; TCRdb holds only in-frame clones, not every one. The sample contains 90,000 to 120,000 clones, roughly 86% of which appear only once. These TCRs' antigens remain unknown. The sample was unstimulated CD4+ T cells sorted from spleen or lymph node cells, taken before transplant. Source of these receptors: a human donor who was the organ donor for an intestinal transplant. Each CDR3 is given with its conserved first and last residue. Fields, in order: CDR3 DNA, CDR3 protein, D gene, J gene, CDR3 length, clone size, V gene. The D gene is left open where the match is weak. The listing skips clone size in some rows; elsewhere it reads once, few, many or a size class.

cdr3_nt: TGTGCCAGCAGCTTAGACAGGGTTGGAAACACCATATATTTT
cdr3_aa: CASSLDRVGNTIYF
d_call: -
j_call: TRBJ1-3
cdr3_length: 14
clone_size: -
v_call: TRBV11-3

cdr3_nt: TGTGCCAGTACCAGATCCCAACAGGGCCGCCAGCCCCAGCATTTT
cdr3_aa: CASTRSQQGRQPQHF
d_call: -
j_call: TRBJ1-5
cdr3_length: 15
clone_size: -
v_call: TRBV19

cdr3_nt: TGTGCCAGCAGCAGCCTTCGACAGGGAGGGATGAACACTGAAGCTTTCTTT
cdr3_aa: CASSSLRQGGMNTEAFF
d_call: -
j_call: TRBJ1-1
cdr3_length: 17
clone_size: -
v_call: TRBV21-1

cdr3_nt: TGTGCCAGCAGCTCAATTGGGGGGGGGCCCCAAGATACGCAGTATTTT
cdr3_aa: CASSSIGGGPQDTQYF
d_call: -
j_call: TRBJ2-3
cdr3_length: 16
clone_size: -
v_call: TRBV7-2

cdr3_nt: TGCGCCAGCAGCTTAGACAGGGGCGGGCAGCCCCAGCATTTT
cdr3_aa: CASSLDRGGQPQHF
d_call: TRBD1
j_call: TRBJ1-5
cdr3_length: 14
clone_size: once
v_call: TRBV5-1

cdr3_nt: TGTGCCAGCAGCTTAGGAGGGAGCTCTGGAAACACCATATATTTT
cdr3_aa: CASSLGGSSGNTIYF
d_call: -
j_call: TRBJ1-3
cdr3_length: 15
clone_size: -
v_call: TRBV13

cdr3_nt: TGTGCCAGCAGCTTTCAGGGGCGCTCCAATGAGCAGTTCTTC
cdr3_aa: CASSFQGRSNEQFF
d_call: -
j_call: TRBJ2-1
cdr3_length: 14
clone_size: few
v_call: TRBV6-5

cdr3_nt: TGTGCCAGCAGCTTAGATCAGGGCGGGGCCAACCAAGAGACCCAGTACTTC
cdr3_aa: CASSLDQGGANQETQYF
d_call: -
j_call: TRBJ2-5
cdr3_length: 17
clone_size: -
v_call: TRBV11-2

cdr3_nt: TGTGCCAGCAGCTTAGGGACTAGTGTCAACAATGAGCAGTTCTTC
cdr3_aa: CASSLGTSVNNEQFF
d_call: TRBD2
j_call: TRBJ2-1
cdr3_length: 15
clone_size: -
v_call: TRBV11-3

cdr3_nt: TGTGCCAGTAGTATACGAGATACGCAGTATTTT
cdr3_aa: CASSIRDTQYF
d_call: -
j_call: TRBJ2-3
cdr3_length: 11
clone_size: few
v_call: TRBV19

cdr3_nt: TGTGCCAGCTCACCCATCGGACTGGTAAAACAAGAGACCCAGTACTTC
cdr3_aa: CASSPIGLVKQETQYF
d_call: -
j_call: TRBJ2-5
cdr3_length: 16
clone_size: few
v_call: TRBV18

cdr3_nt: TGTGCCAGCGGGGTCACTAGCGGGAACACCGGGGAGCTGTTTTTT
cdr3_aa: CASGVTSGNTGELFF
d_call: TRBD2
j_call: TRBJ2-2
cdr3_length: 15
clone_size: -
v_call: TRBV6-1

cdr3_nt: TGTGCCAGCAGCGTCGGGGGAAGTAGGACAGATACGCAGTATTTT
cdr3_aa: CASSVGGSRTDTQYF
d_call: -
j_call: TRBJ2-3
cdr3_length: 15
clone_size: once
v_call: TRBV9

cdr3_nt: TGTGCCAGCAGCCTAGGGACTAGCGGGAGGTTAGTGCAGTACTTC
cdr3_aa: CASSLGTSGRLVQYF
d_call: TRBD2
j_call: TRBJ2-7
cdr3_length: 15
clone_size: -
v_call: TRBV6-5

cdr3_nt: TGTGCCAGCAGGGACCAGGGTTATAGCAATCAGCCCCAGCATTTT
cdr3_aa: CASRDQGYSNQPQHF
d_call: -
j_call: TRBJ1-5
cdr3_length: 15
clone_size: -
v_call: TRBV6-1

cdr3_nt: TGCGCCAGCAGCTCCACTCTTAGCGGGGCCAATGAGCAGTTCTTC
cdr3_aa: CASSSTLSGANEQFF
d_call: TRBD2
j_call: TRBJ2-1
cdr3_length: 15
clone_size: -
v_call: TRBV5-1

cdr3_nt: TGTGCCACCAGCGAACTAACAGGGCAGGGTGGCTACACCTTC
cdr3_aa: CATSELTGQGGYTF
d_call: -
j_call: TRBJ1-2
cdr3_length: 14
clone_size: -
v_call: TRBV15

cdr3_nt: TGTGCCAGCAGTCTACAGGGGGCGAAATCTGACGAGCAGTACTTC
cdr3_aa: CASSLQGAKSDEQYF
d_call: TRBD1
j_call: TRBJ2-7
cdr3_length: 15
clone_size: -
v_call: TRBV6-5

cdr3_nt: TGTGCCAGCAGTCCCACCGGGACAGGATTGGACGGTCAGCCCCAGCATTTT
cdr3_aa: CASSPTGTGLDGQPQHF
d_call: TRBD1
j_call: TRBJ1-5
cdr3_length: 17
clone_size: -
v_call: TRBV27

cdr3_nt: TGTGCCAGCAGCTTAGCTTATGCGGGCGGCCAAGAGACCCAGTACTTC
cdr3_aa: CASSLAYAGGQETQYF
d_call: -
j_call: TRBJ2-5
cdr3_length: 16
clone_size: -
v_call: TRBV7-8

cdr3_nt: TGCGCCAGCAGCGGACTAGTGAGAGAGACCCAGTACTTC
cdr3_aa: CASSGLVRETQYF
d_call: TRBD2
j_call: TRBJ2-5
cdr3_length: 13
clone_size: once
v_call: TRBV4-1

cdr3_nt: TGTGCCACCAGCCCAGCCGGGGTCGGGGGTTCACCCCTCCACTTT
cdr3_aa: CATSPAGVGGSPLHF
d_call: -
j_call: TRBJ1-6
cdr3_length: 15
clone_size: -
v_call: TRBV15

cdr3_nt: TGCGCCAGCAGCTTGGTTTGGCGGGGGGGCCGTGGGAATGAGCAGTTCTTC
cdr3_aa: CASSLVWRGGRGNEQFF
d_call: TRBD2
j_call: TRBJ2-1
cdr3_length: 17
clone_size: -
v_call: TRBV5-1

cdr3_nt: TGTGCCAGCAGCAAAAAGGGGAGGGCGAACACCGGGGAGCTGTTTTTT
cdr3_aa: CASSKKGRANTGELFF
d_call: -
j_call: TRBJ2-2
cdr3_length: 16
clone_size: -
v_call: TRBV21-1

cdr3_nt: TGTGCCAGCAGCGACAGGGGCTACGAGCAGTACTTC
cdr3_aa: CASSDRGYEQYF
d_call: TRBD1
j_call: TRBJ2-7
cdr3_length: 12
clone_size: -
v_call: TRBV9

cdr3_nt: TGTGCCAGCAGCTTAAGGCGGGCGGGCCATTCCTCTGATACGCAGTATTTT
cdr3_aa: CASSLRRAGHSSDTQYF
d_call: -
j_call: TRBJ2-3
cdr3_length: 17
clone_size: once
v_call: TRBV7-6

cdr3_nt: TGTGCCAGTCATTTGACTAGCGGGGGAGCAGATACGCAGTATTTT
cdr3_aa: CASHLTSGGADTQYF
d_call: TRBD2
j_call: TRBJ2-3
cdr3_length: 15
clone_size: once
v_call: TRBV6-1

cdr3_nt: TGCGCCAGCAGTCCCGGGCAGGGCTCCTATAATTCACCCCTCCACTTT
cdr3_aa: CASSPGQGSYNSPLHF
d_call: -
j_call: TRBJ1-6
cdr3_length: 16
clone_size: -
v_call: TRBV4-3

cdr3_nt: TGTGCCAGCAGTCAAGGACAGGGAGGCTACACCTTC
cdr3_aa: CASSQGQGGYTF
d_call: TRBD1
j_call: TRBJ1-2
cdr3_length: 12
clone_size: -
v_call: TRBV28

cdr3_nt: TGTGCCTGGAGTTTACAGGGGGCAGGGAACAATGAGCAGTTCTTC
cdr3_aa: CAWSLQGAGNNEQFF
d_call: TRBD1
j_call: TRBJ2-1
cdr3_length: 15
clone_size: -
v_call: TRBV30

cdr3_nt: TGTGCCAGCAGCCCCACGGTGCACGAAAAACTGTTTTTT
cdr3_aa: CASSPTVHEKLFF
d_call: -
j_call: TRBJ1-4
cdr3_length: 13
clone_size: -
v_call: TRBV6-1

cdr3_nt: TGTGCCAGCAGCGCCCGAGGTATAAGGGGTCCCTCCCCTCAGCCCCAGCATTTT
cdr3_aa: CASSARGIRGPSPQPQHF
d_call: -
j_call: TRBJ1-5
cdr3_length: 18
clone_size: -
v_call: TRBV13

cdr3_nt: TGCGCCAGCAGTGGGACAGTTTACGAGCAGTACTTC
cdr3_aa: CASSGTVYEQYF
d_call: -
j_call: TRBJ2-7
cdr3_length: 12
clone_size: -
v_call: TRBV10-2

cdr3_nt: TGTGCCAGCAGGAGACAGGGGGCGGGATCACCCCTCCACTTT
cdr3_aa: CASRRQGAGSPLHF
d_call: TRBD1
j_call: TRBJ1-6
cdr3_length: 14
clone_size: -
v_call: TRBV11-2

cdr3_nt: TGTGCCAGCAGTTTATCGCGGAGAAAAAACATTCAGTACTTC
cdr3_aa: CASSLSRRKNIQYF
d_call: -
j_call: TRBJ2-4
cdr3_length: 14
clone_size: -
v_call: TRBV28

cdr3_nt: TGTGCCAGCACTCCGGGACAGGGGTCTTCACCCCTCCACTTT
cdr3_aa: CASTPGQGSSPLHF
d_call: TRBD1
j_call: TRBJ1-6
cdr3_length: 14
clone_size: -
v_call: TRBV6-1

cdr3_nt: TGCGCCAGCAGCCCACACGGCACCCGCACAGATACGCAGTATTTT
cdr3_aa: CASSPHGTRTDTQYF
d_call: -
j_call: TRBJ2-3
cdr3_length: 15
clone_size: -
v_call: TRBV4-1

cdr3_nt: TGTGCCAGCAGTTTATACCTAGATTCGGAAGCTTTCTTT
cdr3_aa: CASSLYLDSEAFF
d_call: -
j_call: TRBJ1-1
cdr3_length: 13
clone_size: -
v_call: TRBV28

cdr3_nt: TGCGCCAGCAGCTTGACTAGCGGGAGTGAGACCCAGTACTTC
cdr3_aa: CASSLTSGSETQYF
d_call: TRBD2
j_call: TRBJ2-5
cdr3_length: 14
clone_size: -
v_call: TRBV5-1

cdr3_nt: TGTGCCAGCAGCTTAGAGGGACAAGCGAACACTGAAGCTTTCTTT
cdr3_aa: CASSLEGQANTEAFF
d_call: -
j_call: TRBJ1-1
cdr3_length: 15
clone_size: -
v_call: TRBV11-3